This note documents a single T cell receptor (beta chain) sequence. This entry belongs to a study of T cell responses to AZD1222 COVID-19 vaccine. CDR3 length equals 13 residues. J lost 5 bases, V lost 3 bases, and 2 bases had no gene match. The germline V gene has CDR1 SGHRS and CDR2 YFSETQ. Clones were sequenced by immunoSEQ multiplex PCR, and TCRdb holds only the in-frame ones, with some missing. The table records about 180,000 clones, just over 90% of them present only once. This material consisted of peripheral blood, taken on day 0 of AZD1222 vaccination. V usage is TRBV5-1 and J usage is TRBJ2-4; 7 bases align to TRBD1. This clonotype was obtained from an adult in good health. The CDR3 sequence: CASSSGQQNIQYF. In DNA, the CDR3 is TGCGCCAGCAGCTCGGGACAGCAAAACATTCAGTACTTC.